This TCR beta chain was retrieved from a study of precursors of human CD4 cytotoxic T cells (dated by TCRdb to the late 2010s). A note on the overall study: In total, CD4+ memory subsets from fewer than 15 donors went into the bulk TCR-seq analysis. Sequences for both the TCRalpha and TCRbeta chains came out of the TCR-seq analysis of some 14 donors (table S7).

The sequencer was an Illumina MiSeq. As for the authors' bioinformatics: The Shannon-Wiener index, calculated in VDJtools, was used to measure repertoire diversity. TCRbeta clonotypes with a clonotype frequency of at least 3 were defined as expanded. Through fastp at Q25 and MiXCR, TCRdb rebuilt clones from the public reads, retaining in-frame beta chains. Each CDR3 protein gets just one entry, which takes the most common genes and DNA from the rows behind it. These V and J calls derive from TCRdb rather than the authors' analysis. Recorded for this sample are fewer than 450 distinct CDR3 sequences; 20% to 25% of them occurred a single time. 28% of the sample is taken by the ten largest. The germline V gene yields KGHSH for CDR1 and LQKENI for CDR2. V gives up 3 bases and J gives up 9 bases, and the segment between their germline ends measures 8 bases. The CDR3 starts with the cysteine, ends with the phenylalanine, and has 12 residues. The retained sequence is limited to the CDR3, 36 bases, with the frame set at the first base.

To test a precursor-effector relationship among CD4 cytotoxic T cells, bulk UMI-based TCR sequencing was performed on four sorted CD4+ memory subsets (TCM, TEM, IL-7Rhigh TEMRA, IL-7R- TEMRA). Cells were obtained from peripheral blood mononuclear cells isolated from human blood. Note on this clonotype: Its recognized antigen is unknown. No quality values exist for individual bases; no much larger clone is one base distant.

Results and caveats for the whole study, not just this receptor: According to the authors, a human observational design cannot definitively establish the direction of differentiation between precursor and effector cells. Expanded effector clonotypes accounted for a larger share of IL-7Rhigh TEMRA clonotypes than of TEM or TCM clonotypes. Only about 95% of the 14 donors were included in some bulk TCR-seq comparisons, which suggests that not every subset was available for every donor. Compared with the TCM and TEM subsets, the IL-7Rhigh and IL-7R- TEMRA subsets had more restricted TCR repertoires, marked by lower diversity and more expanded clonotypes.

The sequence was obtained from a human donor in good health. Recombination joined TRBV18 with TRBJ2-2; TRBD1 is perhaps the D gene, given 5 matching bases. Material for sequencing was memory CD4+ T cells from blood (PBMCs). CDR3 protein: CASSPRARELFF. The base sequence is TGTGCCAGCTCACCCAGGGCCCGGGAGCTGTTTTTT.